This is a list of T cell receptor beta chains from one sample in a study of T cells of healthy individuals. TCRdb recomputed calls from the 5' RACE reads with MiXCR, one row per CDR3 protein. The repertoire has nearly 100,000 distinct CDR3 sequences, 17% of them found once; the top ten carry roughly 6.1%. These receptors were obtained from a human donor in good health. Each CDR3 is given with its conserved first and last residue. A D gene is named only where the DNA matches it firmly. Where a row states a size, it is once, few, many or the class of an expanded clone; other rows omit it.

v_call,j_call,d_call,clone_size,cdr3_nt,cdr3_aa
TRBV5-4,TRBJ2-1,NA,NA,TGTGCCAGCAGCTTGGTGGTCGGGCTGGCGGCATATGAGCAGTTCTTC,CASSLVVGLAAYEQFF
TRBV7-8,TRBJ2-1,TRBD2,NA,TGTGCCAGCAGCTTAGCTCCTAGCGGGCGCATCAATGAGCAGTTCTTC,CASSLAPSGRINEQFF
TRBV4-3,TRBJ1-1,TRBD1,few,TGCGCCAGCAGCCAAGATGGCCTGACAGGGATGACTGAAGCTTTCTTT,CASSQDGLTGMTEAFF
TRBV6-5,TRBJ1-5,NA,many,TGTGCCAGCAGTTACTCGGACCCCCATTCCAATCAGCCCCAGCATTTT,CASSYSDPHSNQPQHF
TRBV7-9,TRBJ2-1,NA,NA,TGTGCCAGCAGCCCCAAAGAGGTCAATGAGCAGTTATTC,CASSPKEVNEQLF
TRBV7-2,TRBJ2-2,TRBD2,NA,TGTGCCAGCAGCCGAACCGGGACTACCCCTCCCGGGGAGCTGTTTTTT,CASSRTGTTPPGELFF
TRBV20-1,TRBJ1-2,NA,NA,TGCAGTGCTATCCGGCAGGGCGTTAGTAAGAATGGCTACACCTTC,CSAIRQGVSKNGYTF
TRBV14,TRBJ1-4,NA,NA,TGTGCCAGCAGCCAAGGCCCGGGCCGTAATGAAAAACTGTTTTTT,CASSQGPGRNEKLFF
TRBV5-5,TRBJ2-7,TRBD1,few,TGTGCCAGCAAGACCCGGGACAGCGTCTACGAGCAGTACTTC,CASKTRDSVYEQYF
TRBV4-3,TRBJ2-7,NA,few,TGCGCCAGCAGCCAAGAAGTATTTGGACAGTTGGCCTACGAGCAGTACTTC,CASSQEVFGQLAYEQYF
TRBV5-1,TRBJ2-5,TRBD1,NA,TGCGCCAGCAGCTCACAGGGGGAAGAGACCCAGTACTTC,CASSSQGEETQYF
TRBV28,TRBJ2-5,NA,NA,TGTGCCACCAGTCGAGGCCGAGAGACCCAGTACTTC,CATSRGRETQYF
TRBV18,TRBJ1-1,NA,many,TGTGCCAGCTCACCCTCGGGAGAGTGGAAAGCTTTCTTT,CASSPSGEWKAFF
TRBV29-1,TRBJ2-7,TRBD1,few,TGCAGCGTTGATAGACAGGGCGGCAACGAGCAGTACTTC,CSVDRQGGNEQYF
TRBV27,TRBJ2-3,TRBD2,NA,TGTGCCAGCAGTTTACTGCGGGGGGGCAGGTCAGATACGCAGTATTTT,CASSLLRGGRSDTQYF
TRBV5-1,TRBJ2-1,NA,NA,TGCGCCAGCAGCTTATTACAGGGCCAGTACAATGAGCAGTTCTTC,CASSLLQGQYNEQFF
TRBV6-1,TRBJ2-7,NA,NA,TGTGCCAGCAGTGAAGGTCGCTCCTACGAGCAGTACTTC,CASSEGRSYEQYF
TRBV28,TRBJ1-1,NA,many,TGTGCCAGCAGTTTAGGGGGCACCGCCACTGAAGCTTTCTTT,CASSLGGTATEAFF
TRBV6-2/TRBV6-3,TRBJ1-6,NA,NA,TGTGCCAGCAGTCCAAGGGATTCACCCCTCCACTTT,CASSPRDSPLHF
TRBV5-1,TRBJ1-6,NA,NA,TGCGCCAGCAGCTTGTCGCGGGGGACCTACTCACCCCTCCACTTT,CASSLSRGTYSPLHF
TRBV20-1,TRBJ2-1,NA,few,TGCAGTGCTAGAAAACCCCAAGGACACGGGCAGTTCTTC,CSARKPQGHGQFF
TRBV6-1,TRBJ2-2,TRBD2,NA,TGTGCCAGCGAGAAAACTAGCGGGGCCGACGGGGAGCTGTTTTTT,CASEKTSGADGELFF
TRBV6-2/TRBV6-3,TRBJ2-1,NA,few,TGTGCCAGCAGTTACTCGAGTTACAATGAGCAGTTCTTC,CASSYSSYNEQFF
TRBV28,TRBJ1-5,NA,few,TGTGCCAGCAGTTTATCCGGGGACAATCAGCCCCAGCATTTT,CASSLSGDNQPQHF
TRBV10-3,TRBJ1-5,TRBD1,many,TGTGCCATGCCTACCCCGCCGGGACAGACACATTATAGCAATCAGCCCCAGCATTTT,CAMPTPPGQTHYSNQPQHF
TRBV7-9,TRBJ2-5,NA,few,TGTGCCAGCAGCTTAGGGGGGAAAGAGACCCAGTACTTC,CASSLGGKETQYF
TRBV19,TRBJ2-1,TRBD2,NA,TGTGCCAGTAGTCTCCGACTAGCGGGAGTGGGGGGGGGAACCTACAATGAGCAGTTCTTC,CASSLRLAGVGGGTYNEQFF
TRBV28,TRBJ1-5,NA,NA,TGTGCCAGCAGTTTTAGGGGGACGAGGCAGCCCCAGCATTTT,CASSFRGTRQPQHF
TRBV5-1,TRBJ2-1,TRBD2,NA,TGCGCCAGCTCCGGGACTACCCCTTCCCATGAGCAGTTCTTC,CASSGTTPSHEQFF
TRBV3-1,TRBJ2-7,NA,few,TGTGCCAGCAGCCAAGCCCCCTCCGGAAGCCACTACGAGCAGTACTTC,CASSQAPSGSHYEQYF
TRBV28,TRBJ2-5,NA,NA,TGTGCCAGCAGTTCCGTCCAACAAGAGACCCAGTACTTC,CASSSVQQETQYF
TRBV9,TRBJ1-2,NA,few,TGTGCCAGCAGCGTAGAGGGGGATAGGGGCTACACCTTC,CASSVEGDRGYTF
TRBV4-1,TRBJ2-3,NA,NA,TGCGCCAGCAGCCTCGGGACGGAAGGGGTAGATACGCAGTATTTT,CASSLGTEGVDTQYF
TRBV28,TRBJ2-3,NA,few,TGTGCCAGCATGGAGAGCCTAAGCACAGATACGCAGTATTTT,CASMESLSTDTQYF
TRBV7-9,TRBJ1-1,NA,few,TGTGCCAGCAGCTTAGGGTGGAGGGAAAAAACTGAAGCTTTCTTT,CASSLGWREKTEAFF
TRBV27,TRBJ2-1,NA,NA,TGTGCCAGCAGTTTGCGCCCACCGAATTACAATGAGCAGTTCTTC,CASSLRPPNYNEQFF
TRBV29-1,TRBJ2-7,NA,many,TGCAGCGTGAGGGCCCTCACCCTGGGCGAGCAGTACTTC,CSVRALTLGEQYF
TRBV24-1,TRBJ2-3,TRBD2,NA,TGTGCCACCAGTGACCGCTGGGGAAGCGGGGGTACAGATACGCAGTATTTT,CATSDRWGSGGTDTQYF
TRBV7-2,TRBJ1-2,NA,few,TGTGCCAGCAGCTTTACTCCGGGACATGAAGGCTACACCTTC,CASSFTPGHEGYTF
TRBV29-1,TRBJ1-6,NA,many,TGCAGCGGAAGCTCCTATAATTCACCCCTCCACTTT,CSGSSYNSPLHF
TRBV11-2,TRBJ2-7,TRBD2,many,TGTGCCAGCAGCTCAGCGACTAGCGGGAGCCGTTACGAGCAGTACTTC,CASSSATSGSRYEQYF
TRBV3-1,TRBJ1-1,TRBD1,many,TGTGCCAGCAGCCAAGATCATTCCGCAGGGGGCCGGGGAGCTTTCTTT,CASSQDHSAGGRGAFF
TRBV28,TRBJ2-7,TRBD1,few,TGTGCCAGCAGGGAGAGACAGGGGCCGAGCTACGAGCAGTACTTC,CASRERQGPSYEQYF
TRBV11-1,TRBJ2-3,TRBD2,NA,TGTGCCAGCAGTCGCGGGGGAGATACGCAGTATTTT,CASSRGGDTQYF
TRBV6-2/TRBV6-3,TRBJ1-2,TRBD1,many,TGTGCCAGCAGTCCGGACAGGATCTATGGCTACACCTTC,CASSPDRIYGYTF
TRBV7-3,TRBJ1-6,NA,NA,TGTGCCAGCAGCTTAGTCGGTTCAAATTCACCCCTCCACTTT,CASSLVGSNSPLHF